The clone carrying this TCR beta chain was observed a few times. The antigen remains unidentified. Relative to the germline gene, one junction end is altered; a read error may explain this. This specimen belongs to a study of Graves' ophthalmopathy and Graves' hyperthyroidism. Study results and caveats: Most thyroid clonotypes with frequency above 0.001 were detected in blood too. The model reached roughly 70% sensitivity and around 72% specificity for predicting ophthalmopathy progression.

The germline CDR1 and CDR2 sequences are MDHEN and SYDVKM. The CDR3 covers 14 residues. Transcripts of RNA were the source for amplifying TCR beta CDR3 regions. HTBI-primed first-round RT-PCR preceded second-round multiplex PCR. TCRdb processed the multiplex PCR reads anew with MiXCR; each CDR3 protein has one entry. Of roughly 480,000 distinct CDR3 sequences listed, around 14% were seen once; the top ten hold 9.8%. All donors with ophthalmopathy were recorded as having moderate-to-severe activity, CAS ≥3, NOSPECS ≥4 and a duration under 3 months. In this cohort, patients with other autoimmune diseases, uncontrolled infections, pregnancy or lactation were excluded.

The clonotype comes from a woman in her thirties with Graves' ophthalmopathy. Specimen: blood. V usage is TRBV28 and J usage is TRBJ1-2, with D unclear. The chain's CDR3 is CASTRSLGVYGYSF. As DNA, the CDR3 is TGTGCCAGCACCAGAAGCTTGGGCGTCTATGGCTACAGCTTC.